Following are 15 T cell receptor beta chains from one sample sequenced in a study of cytomegalovirus exposure and HLA in healthy donors. The primer mix had 60 Vbeta and 13 Jbeta primers. The table came from immunoSEQ multiplex PCR; TCRdb's copy has only in-frame clones and leaves some out. In all, the sample yields roughly 120,000 clones. Sequences were obtained from PBMCs. The source of these receptors is a man in his forties in good health and CMV-seronegative.

The chain employs TRBV7-2 and TRBJ2-3; 7 bases are a match to TRBD1. CDR1 is SGHTA, CDR2 FQGNSA, per germline. The CDR3 runs to 15 residues. With 4 bases clipped from V and 8 bases from J, the junction kept 12 bases outside the gene matches. The CDR3 region is CASSSHQGVQGTQYF. The CDR3 nucleotides read TGTGCCAGCAGCTCCCATCAGGGGGTGCAGGGTACGCAGTATTTT.

The rearrangement uses TRBV11-2 and TRBJ1-2; 8 bases are shared with TRBD1. Germline lookup yields CDR1 SGHAT and CDR2 FQNNGV. Trimming removed 1 base from V and 8 bases from J; junction bases left unmatched: 9. The CDR3 runs to 15 residues. CDR3 DNA: TGTGCCAGCAGCTTAGTTGGACAGGGCTTTCGCGGCTACACCTTC. Translation gives CASSLVGQGFRGYTF.

This chain links TRBV6-5 with TRBJ2-5; D unclear. Germline V CDR1 and CDR2: MNHEY, SVGAGI. Trimming pared 2 bases from V and 0 bases from J, leaving 10 bases between. This CDR3 has 15 amino acids. The CDR3 here is CASSYRAGDQETQYF. As DNA, the CDR3 is TGTGCCAGCAGTTACCGCGCCGGTGACCAAGAGACCCAGTACTTC.

The gene calls are TRBV11-2 and TRBJ1-2; 7 bases line up with TRBD1. Germline CDR1 SGHAT, CDR2 FQNNGV. The trim removed 5 bases at V and 7 bases at J, leaving 7 bases unmatched. This CDR3 region has 13 residues. The CDR3, as DNA: TGTGCCAGCAGCCATGAGGGGGCAGGTGGCTACACCTTC. Translating it yields CASSHEGAGGYTF.

This chain connects TRBV9 to TRBJ2-5; 10 nucleotides line up with TRBD2. The CDR3 sequence is 14 residues long. CDR1 SGDLS and CDR2 YYNGEE come from the germline V gene. V lost 3 bases to trimming and J lost 7 bases; unmatched junction nucleotides: 6. Here the CDR3 DNA reads TGTGCCAGCAGCGCTAGCGGGAGTTTCGGGACCCAGTACTTC. Its translation: CASSASGSFGTQYF.

CDR3: CASSFSLPGEQFF. The CDR3 DNA is TGCGCCAGCAGCTTTTCCCTCCCGGGTGAGCAGTTCTTC. This rearrangement joins TRBV5-1 to TRBJ2-1; D gene uncertain. Trimming took 2 bases from V and 9 from J, leaving 12 bases between them. The CDR3 covers 13 residues. The germline V gene encodes CDR1 SGHRS and CDR2 YFSETQ.

This chain joins TRBV7-3 and TRBJ2-1, with D perhaps TRBD2 (5 bases). V shed 5 bases and J shed 6 bases, with 17 bases lying between them. This CDR3 is built from 15 residues. CDR1 SGHTA and CDR2 FQGTGA come from the germline V gene. CDR3 sequence reads: CASSLTAGDFNEQFF. Written as DNA, the CDR3 is TGTGCCAGCAGCCTGACTGCGGGCGACTTCAATGAGCAGTTCTTC. Together with reference TRBV7-3 and TRBJ2-1, the CDR3 gives the full variable domain: GAGVSQTPSNKVTEKGKYVELRCDPISGHTALYWYRQSLGQGPEFLIYFQGTGAADDSGLPNDRFFAVRPEGSVSTLKIQRTERGDSAVYLCASSLTAGDFNEQFFGPGTRLTVL.

This chain links TRBV11-3 with TRBJ2-5; 7 nucleotides agree with TRBD1. CDR3 length: 14 residues. From germline, CDR1 is SGHNT and CDR2 YENEEA. J gave up 5 bases and V 5 bases, and 8 bases lay outside the gene matches. CDR3 protein: CASSPRTGLETQYF. The CDR3 bases are TGTGCCAGCAGCCCGCGGACAGGATTGGAGACCCAGTACTTC.

The gene calls are TRBV6-5 and TRBJ1-1; D perhaps matches TRBD1 (6 bases). The CDR3 length is 13 residues. CDR1 MNHEY and CDR2 SVGAGI come from the germline V gene. V was cut by 2 bases and J by 5 bases, with 9 bases left in between. The CDR3 is CASSYRGGTEAFF. Written as DNA, the CDR3 is TGTGCCAGCAGTTACCGAGGGGGAACTGAAGCTTTCTTT.

The chain has TRBV2 and TRBJ1-5; D might be TRBD1 (6 bases). The CDR3 is 15 residues long. Germline loops: CDR1 SNHLY, CDR2 FYNNEI. The germline V and J ends were trimmed by 5 bases and 0 bases, with 11 bases remaining between them. The CDR3 DNA sequence: TGTGCCAGCAGTTTCGACAGGAATAGCAATCAGCCCCAGCATTTT. The encoded protein is CASSFDRNSNQPQHF.

This chain uses TRBV9 with TRBJ2-5, with 9 bases identical to TRBD2. Germline lookup yields CDR1 SGDLS and CDR2 YYNGEE. The V gene end was trimmed by 2 bases and the J gene end by 1 base; junction bases not matched to a gene: 9. The CDR3 spans 17 residues. In DNA form, the CDR3 reads TGTGCCAGCAGCGTTAATCCGCCTAGCGGGGCCCAAGAGACCCAGTACTTC. It encodes CASSVNPPSGAQETQYF.

This chain links TRBV6-5 with TRBJ2-3, with 11 positions matching TRBD2. The CDR3 spans 15 residues. Germline CDR1 MNHEY, CDR2 SVGAGI. The V segment lost 6 bases and the J segment 2 bases; nucleotides outside the gene matches: 4. The CDR3: CASRQGLAVTDTQYF. The DNA for the CDR3 is TGTGCCAGCAGACAGGGACTAGCGGTCACAGATACGCAGTATTTT.

This chain uses TRBV6-5 with TRBJ2-7; possible D gene TRBD1, 6 bases. The germline V gene encodes CDR1 MNHEY and CDR2 SVGAGI. With 6 bases removed from V and 7 bases from J, the gap between germline ends came to 22 bases. This CDR3 is 15 amino acids long. The DNA for the CDR3 is TGTGCCAGCAGAACCAGGACAGCAGCCTCTAGGGAGCAGTACTTC. This sequence encodes CASRTRTAASREQYF.

The rearrangement uses TRBV6-5 and TRBJ1-2; D remains unclear. The CDR3 is 13 amino acids. Germline values: CDR1 MNHEY, CDR2 SVGAGI. With 6 bases removed from V and 1 base from J, the gap between germline ends came to 9 bases. CDR3 DNA: TGTGCCAGCAGCCTAGACGGTAACTATGGCTACACCTTC. Protein: CASSLDGNYGYTF.

The chain links TRBV29-1 to TRBJ2-7, with 10 bases lining up with TRBD2. Per the germline V gene, CDR1 is SQVTM and CDR2 is ANQGSEA. Germline trimming cut 6 bases from V and 4 bases from J; bases unmatched to any gene: 9. The CDR3 extends over 14 amino acids. The CDR3 is CSVARLAGGYEQYF. CDR3 sequence (DNA): TGCAGCGTGGCCAGACTAGCGGGCGGGTACGAGCAGTACTTC.